This paragraph reports one T cell receptor beta chain. Antigen: not known. The data are from a study of T-cell reconstitution after alpha-beta-depleted transplantation in children. Study-level results: Recipient T cells and thymic progenitors that survived were the source of the high TCRbeta diversity seen at day 60 in some patients. Fresh T-cell production supplied most of the T-cell counts and diversity seen one year after transplant. About two months after transplant, alpha-beta T cells reportedly came from several hundred expanded graft clones.

Unique molecular identifiers were built into the TCRbeta library. In TCRdb, the PCR reads were re-called with MiXCR into one record per CDR3 protein. The sample has a few hundred thousand distinct CDR3 sequences, roughly 13% seen once. This receptor was obtained from a male patient under 18 who had a stem cell transplant for acute myeloid leukemia, so the T cells may come from the graft donor. The source material was PBMCs, mostly from graft donor cells, sampled 360 days after TCRalphabeta/CD19-depleted stem cell transplant.

The CDR3 DNA sequence: TGTGCCAGCAGTGTCCCTTCAGGGATAGAAGAGACCCAGTACTTC. Translating it yields CASSVPSGIEETQYF. The chain links TRBV25-1 to TRBJ2-5, with D possibly being TRBD1 (5 bases). The CDR3 is 15 amino acids. The V gene's germline CDR1 is MGHDK and CDR2 SYGVNS. With 4 bases removed from V and 3 bases from J, the gap between germline ends came to 15 bases.